This T cell receptor (beta chain) was sequenced during a study of OX40 agonist ivuxolimab in advanced cancers. The table came from immunoSEQ multiplex PCR; TCRdb's copy has only in-frame clones and leaves some out. Of over 90,000 clones in the sample, around 91% were seen once. This CDR3 has 16 residues. CDR1 is LNHDA, CDR2 SQIVND, per germline (reference sequence). Trimming removed 5 bases from V and 6 bases from J, with 23 bases in between. The genes are TRBV19 and TRBJ2-7; tentative D call: TRBD2 (7 bases). The sequenced sample was CD4+ or CD8+ T cells sorted from blood, obtained in a trial of the OX40 agonist ivuxolimab. The clonotype comes from an adult with an advanced solid tumor such as melanoma, head and neck, liver or kidney cancer. The CDR3 nucleotides are TGTGCCAGTAGTGTACTCACAGGGAGAGGGACTACCGAGCAGTACTTC. This sequence encodes CASSVLTGRGTTEQYF.